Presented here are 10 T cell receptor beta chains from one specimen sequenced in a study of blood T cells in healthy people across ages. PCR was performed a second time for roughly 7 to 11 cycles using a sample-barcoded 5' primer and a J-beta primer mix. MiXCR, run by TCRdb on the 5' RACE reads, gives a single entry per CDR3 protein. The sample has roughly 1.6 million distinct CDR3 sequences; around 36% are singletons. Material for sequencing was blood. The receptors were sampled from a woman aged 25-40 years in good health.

CDR3 coding DNA: TGTGCCAGCAGGGGAACCGGACTAGCGGGAGCTGAGCAGTTCTTC. It encodes CASRGTGLAGAEQFF. This chain links TRBV27 with TRBJ2-1; 13 positions match TRBD2. CDR1 is MNHEY and CDR2 is SMNVEV in the germline V gene (reference sequence). V shed 6 bases and J 9 bases; nucleotides not matched to a gene: 8. The CDR3 extends over 15 amino acids.

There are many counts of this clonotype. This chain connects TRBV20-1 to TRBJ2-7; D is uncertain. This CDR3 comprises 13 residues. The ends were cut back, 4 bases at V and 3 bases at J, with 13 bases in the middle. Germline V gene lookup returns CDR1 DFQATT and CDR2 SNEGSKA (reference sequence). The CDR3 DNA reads TGCAGTGCTACGAGGCACGGATACTACGAGCAGTACTTC. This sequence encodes CSATRHGYYEQYF.

CDR3 sequence (DNA): TGCGCCAGCAGCTTATCCACGGGACAGGGGGGTTCAGCTTTCTTT. Its protein is CASSLSTGQGGSAFF. The chain links TRBV5-1 to TRBJ1-1; 11 bases line up with TRBD1. This CDR3 is 15 amino acids long. The V segment lost 2 bases and the J segment 10 bases; nucleotides outside the gene matches: 10. The germline gives CDR1 SGHRS, CDR2 YFSETQ. Full variable domain (remainder filled in from reference TRBV5-1 and TRBJ1-1): KAGVTQTPRYLIKTRGQQVTLSCSPISGHRSVSWYQQTPGQGLQFLFEYFSETQRNKGNFPGRFSGRQFSNSRSEMNVSTLELGDSALYLCASSLSTGQGGSAFFGQGTRLTVV.

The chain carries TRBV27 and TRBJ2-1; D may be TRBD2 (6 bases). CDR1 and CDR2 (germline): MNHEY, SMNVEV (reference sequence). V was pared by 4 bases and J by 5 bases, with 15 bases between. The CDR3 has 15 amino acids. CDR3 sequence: CASSSAPGSNNEQFF. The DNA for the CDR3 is TGTGCCAGCAGTTCCGCCCCCGGGAGCAACAATGAGCAGTTCTTC.

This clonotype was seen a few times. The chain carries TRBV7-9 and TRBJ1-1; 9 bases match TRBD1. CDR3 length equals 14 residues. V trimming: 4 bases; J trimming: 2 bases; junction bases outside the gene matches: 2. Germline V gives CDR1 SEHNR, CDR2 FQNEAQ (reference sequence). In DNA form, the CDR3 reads TGTGCCAGCAGCTCACAGGGGGCTAACACTGAAGCTTTCTTT. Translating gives CASSSQGANTEAFF. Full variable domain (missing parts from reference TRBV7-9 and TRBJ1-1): DTGVSQNPRHKITKRGQNVTFRCDPISEHNRLYWYRQTLGQGPEFLTYFQNEAQLEKSRLLSDRFSAERPKGSFSTLEIQRTEQGDSAMYLCASSSQGANTEAFFGQGTRLTVV.

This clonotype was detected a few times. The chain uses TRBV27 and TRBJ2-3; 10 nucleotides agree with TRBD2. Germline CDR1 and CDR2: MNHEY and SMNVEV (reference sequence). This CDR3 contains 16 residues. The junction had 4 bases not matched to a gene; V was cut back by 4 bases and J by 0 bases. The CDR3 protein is CASSSPSGGSTDTQYF. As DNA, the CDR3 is TGTGCCAGCAGTTCGCCTAGCGGGGGAAGCACAGATACGCAGTATTTT.

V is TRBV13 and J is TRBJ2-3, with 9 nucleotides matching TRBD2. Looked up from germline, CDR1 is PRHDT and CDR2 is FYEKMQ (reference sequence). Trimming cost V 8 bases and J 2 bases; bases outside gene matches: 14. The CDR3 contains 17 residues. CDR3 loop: CASGARGSGSVTDTQYF. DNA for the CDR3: TGTGCCAGCGGCGCCCGGGGTAGCGGGAGTGTCACAGATACGCAGTATTTT.

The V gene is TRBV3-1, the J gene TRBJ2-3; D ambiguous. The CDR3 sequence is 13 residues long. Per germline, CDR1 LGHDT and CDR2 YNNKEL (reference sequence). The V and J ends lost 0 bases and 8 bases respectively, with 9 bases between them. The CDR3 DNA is TGTGCCAGCAGCCAAGACGTGAGCACTACGCAGTATTTT. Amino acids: CASSQDVSTTQYF.

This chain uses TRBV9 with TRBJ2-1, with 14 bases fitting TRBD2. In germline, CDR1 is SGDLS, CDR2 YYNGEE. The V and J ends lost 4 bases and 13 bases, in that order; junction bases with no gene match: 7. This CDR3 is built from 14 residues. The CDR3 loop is CASSTPGLAGDQFF. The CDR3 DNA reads TGTGCCAGCAGCACCCCGGGACTAGCGGGAGATCAGTTCTTC.

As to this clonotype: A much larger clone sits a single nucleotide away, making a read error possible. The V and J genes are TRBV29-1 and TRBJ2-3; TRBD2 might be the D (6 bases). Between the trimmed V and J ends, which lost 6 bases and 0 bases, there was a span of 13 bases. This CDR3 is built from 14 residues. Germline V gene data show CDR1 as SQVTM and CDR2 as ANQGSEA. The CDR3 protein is CSVEAGPSTDTQYF. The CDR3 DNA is TGCAGCGTCGAGGCGGGGCCTAGCACAGATACGCAGTATTTT.